The entry that follows covers one T cell receptor beta chain sequence. In the original analysis: Amplification from reference gene primers served as the basis for estimated nucleated cell counts. This table comes from immunoSEQ multiplex PCR, and its TCRdb copy is limited to in-frame clones, with some not included. V and J calls and clone size are given by that table; D and trimming were obtained from the DNA. This table holds about 230,000 clones, 75% to 85% found once. This sample is drawn from a study of blood T cell repertoires in COVID-19. Study context: The study drew acute and convalescent COVID-19 samples from the United States, Italy and Spain. PBMCs, B-cell-depleted T cells, or T cells provided the cDNA or gDNA that made up the material.

Seattle patients were enrolled during active infection and followed longitudinally. This CDR3 comprises 15 residues. Trimming left V 0 bases short and J 0 bases short, with 7 bases between. CDR1 is ENHRY and CDR2 is SYGVKD in the germline V gene. Sequencing was carried out using peripheral blood. J is TRBJ2-3 and V is TRBV10-3, with D unclear. The sequence derives from a woman of 80 years or more with COVID-19, enrolled during active disease. The CDR3: CAISESSLSTDTQYF. CDR3 in DNA: TGTGCCATCAGTGAGTCGTCCCTAAGCACAGATACGCAGTATTTT.